What follows describes a single T cell receptor (beta chain). The protocol was immunoSEQ multiplex PCR, while the TCRdb copy is restricted to in-frame clones and leaves out a portion. The profile shows about 330,000 clones, under 95% of them singletons. This entry belongs to a study of blood T cell repertoires in COVID-19. The germline V and J ends were trimmed by 4 bases and 0 bases, with 7 bases remaining between them. The germline CDR1 and CDR2 sequences are SGHDN and FVKESK. The CDR3 is 14 residues long. The sample comprised PBMCs or T cells enriched from blood (not recorded which). This clonotype was sampled from a woman under 40 who had recovered from COVID-19. The chain is built from TRBV14 and TRBJ1-3; perhaps TRBD1 as D (5 bases). Here the CDR3 DNA reads TGTGCCAGCAGCCTCAGGGCCTCTGGAAACACCATATATTTT. This sequence encodes CASSLRASGNTIYF.